The 26 T cell receptor beta chains below were found in one sample sequenced in a study of blood T cell repertoires in COVID-19. Method: immunoSEQ multiplex PCR; TCRdb's copy keeps in-frame clones and lacks some. The sample has some 300,000 clones, approximately 80% seen once. Sequencing used peripheral blood. The origin of the receptors is a woman in her fifties or sixties with active or convalescent COVID-19.

The chain uses TRBV28 and TRBJ2-1; 9 nucleotides line up with TRBD2. The germline V gene has CDR1 MDHEN and CDR2 SYDVKM. Unmatched junction bases numbered 16, after V lost 5 bases and J lost 8 bases. This CDR3 contains 17 residues. CDR3 in DNA: TGTGCCAGCAGTCCCTGGACTAGCGCCGGACCGCAGGATGAGCAGTTCTTC. Its protein product is CASSPWTSAGPQDEQFF.

The chain is built from TRBV7-8 and TRBJ2-1; D ambiguous. V lost 5 bases and J lost 7, with 9 bases in between. From germline, CDR1 is SGHVS and CDR2 FQNEAQ. The CDR3 spans 12 residues. The CDR3 spells CASSEARNEQFF. The CDR3 DNA reads TGTGCCAGCAGCGAGGCCCGAAATGAGCAGTTCTTC.

The chain is built from TRBV3-1 (or the pseudogene TRBV3-2) and TRBJ1-2, with D perhaps TRBD1 (6 bases). Germline V gives CDR1 LGHDT, CDR2 YNNKEL (reference sequence). Trimming pared 4 bases from V and 4 bases from J, leaving 10 bases between. The CDR3 is made up of 13 amino acids. The CDR3 nucleotides read TGTGCCAGCAGCCCGGGAGGGGGCTATGGCTACACCTTC. Residues: CASSPGGGYGYTF.

The rearrangement joins TRBV6-1 to TRBJ1-1; D unresolved. The germline CDR1 and CDR2 sequences are MNHNS and SASEGT. The length of the CDR3 is 15 residues. Trimming removed 3 bases from V and 5 bases from J, with 16 bases in between. This CDR3 is CASSDSGILGTEAFF. CDR3 coding DNA: TGTGCCAGCAGTGATTCGGGAATTCTGGGGACTGAAGCTTTCTTT.

The chain is built from TRBV5-1 and TRBJ1-4; a possible D gene is TRBD1 (6 bases). The CDR3 is 15 amino acids. V was trimmed by 2 bases and J by 7 bases, leaving 15 bases between them. Germline CDR1 is SGHRS and CDR2 is YFSETQ. CDR3 region: CASSFGRRDTEKLFF. The CDR3 DNA sequence: TGCGCCAGCAGCTTTGGTCGAAGGGACACTGAAAAACTGTTTTTT.

The genes are TRBV4-1 and TRBJ2-1; the match to TRBD2 covers 9 bases. This CDR3 is built from 16 residues. Unmatched junction bases numbered 8, after V lost 1 base and J lost 7 bases. Per the germline V gene, CDR1 is MGHRA and CDR2 is YSYEKL. The CDR3 reads CASSQGAGLASNEQFF. CDR3 DNA: TGCGCCAGCAGCCAAGGGGCGGGACTAGCATCGAATGAGCAGTTCTTC.

The rearrangement joins TRBV4-2 to TRBJ1-1, with TRBD1 matching over 9 bases. V gave up 4 bases and J gave up 1 base; unmatched junction bases: 7. Germline CDR1 LGHNA, CDR2 YNFKEQ. This CDR3 comprises 16 residues. The CDR3 DNA reads TGTGCCAGCAGCCTTGCGAGGGGACAGGGGAACACTGAAGCTTTCTTT. Translation: CASSLARGQGNTEAFF.

The chain employs TRBV5-1 and TRBJ2-6; TRBD2 aligns across 7 bases. Trimming at V came to 1 base and at J to 0 bases, leaving 10 bases not matched to a gene. This CDR3 is 19 amino acids long. The V gene's germline CDR1 is SGHRS and CDR2 YFSETQ. The CDR3 bases are TGCGCCAGCAGCTTGAAACTGAGCGGGGTCGACTCTGGGGCCAACGTCCTGACTTTC. Its protein is CASSLKLSGVDSGANVLTF.

J is TRBJ1-5 and V is TRBV12-3 or TRBV12-4; D perhaps matches TRBD1 (5 bases). Trimming pared 7 bases from V and 7 bases from J, leaving 14 bases between. The CDR3 contains 13 residues. For the CDR3, the DNA is TGTGCCAGCAACGTAGGGGTTTTACAGCCCCAGCATTTT. This encodes CASNVGVLQPQHF.

There are a few counts of this clone. The V gene is TRBV27, the J gene TRBJ1-1; TRBD1 might be the D (6 bases). There are 14 residues in the CDR3. The germline CDR1 and CDR2 sequences are MNHEY and SMNVEV (reference sequence). V shed 6 bases and J shed 0 bases, with 11 bases lying between them. CDR3 bases: TGTGCCAGCAGCACAGGGCAGGTGAACACTGAAGCTTTCTTT. Translation gives CASSTGQVNTEAFF.

The chain joins TRBV29-1 to TRBJ2-2; TRBD2 might be the D (5 bases). The germline V gene has CDR1 SQVTM and CDR2 ANQGSEA. V gave up 7 bases and J gave up 1 base, with 10 bases separating them. This CDR3 is 13 amino acids long. The CDR3 DNA sequence: TGCAGCGGCCTCGGGGTGAACACCGGGGAGCTGTTTTTT. It encodes CSGLGVNTGELFF.

A few counts support this clone. The chain has TRBV11-2 and TRBJ1-4; TRBD1 aligns across 9 bases. Germline-derived CDR1 and CDR2 are SGHAT and FQNNGV. The CDR3 is 16 residues long. V shed 4 bases and J 8 bases; nucleotides not matched to a gene: 11. CDR3 protein: CASSSLRQGVGEKLFF. The CDR3 coding sequence is TGTGCCAGCAGCTCCCTCAGACAGGGGGTCGGGGAAAAACTGTTTTTT.

This chain links TRBV7-2 with TRBJ1-2, with D tentatively TRBD1 (6 bases). V lost 5 bases and J lost 7, with 14 bases in between. This CDR3 is built from 13 residues. Germline V lookup: CDR1 SGHTA, CDR2 FQGNSA. The CDR3 DNA reads TGTGCCAGCAGCCTAGTTACAGGGAGTGGCTACACCTTC. It translates to CASSLVTGSGYTF.

The J gene is TRBJ1-6, the V gene TRBV28; no firm D call. The CDR3 has 17 amino acids. V lost 7 bases to trimming and J lost 6 bases, with 22 bases between them. Germline assignment: CDR1 MDHEN and CDR2 SYDVKM. The CDR3 reads CASTSPRNTNGNSPLHF. Written as DNA, the CDR3 is TGTGCCAGCACCTCCCCCAGGAACACCAACGGTAATTCACCCCTCCACTTT. The variable domain in full, completed from reference TRBV28 and TRBJ1-6, reads DVKVTQSSRYLVKRTGEKVFLECVQDMDHENMFWYRQDPGLGLRLIYFSYDVKMKEKGDIPEGYSVSREKKERFSLILESASTNQTSMYLCASTSPRNTNGNSPLHFGNGTRLTVT.

A note on this clone: The sample carries other DNA sequences with the same CDR3. The V call is TRBV18, the J call TRBJ2-5; D is unresolved. This CDR3 has 12 residues. From germline, CDR1 is KGHSH and CDR2 LQKENI. Trimming left V 1 base short and J 5 bases short, with 5 bases between. CDR3 in DNA: TGTGCCAGCTCACCACTACAGGAGACCCAGTACTTC. It is translated as CASSPLQETQYF.

The rearrangement links TRBV18 to TRBJ1-6; 7 positions match TRBD1. Looked up from germline, CDR1 is KGHSH and CDR2 is LQKENI. J was trimmed by 9 bases and V by 6 bases; bases with no gene match: 8. The CDR3 totals 14 residues. CDR3 sequence (DNA): TGTGCCAGCTCGGCCGAACAGGGGATTTCACCCCTCCACTTT. Amino acids: CASSAEQGISPLHF.

This rearrangement joins TRBV5-1 to TRBJ2-6; 14 bases are shared with TRBD2. Germline assignment: CDR1 SGHRS and CDR2 YFSETQ. The CDR3 spans 18 residues. The V gene end was trimmed by 1 base and the J gene end by 2 bases; junction bases not matched to a gene: 2. CDR3 loop: CASSLRLAGGTGANVLTF. CDR3 sequence (DNA): TGCGCCAGCAGCTTGAGACTAGCGGGAGGGACTGGGGCCAACGTCCTGACTTTC.

A word on this clone: The junction differs from germline at one of its ends, possibly a read error. This chain joins TRBV6-5 and TRBJ2-7, with D perhaps matching TRBD2 (6 bases). This CDR3 spans 14 amino acids. Germline CDR1 is MNHEY and CDR2 is SVGAGI. The CDR3 loop reads CASSDSGLSYEQYF. CDR3 sequence (DNA): TGTGCCAGCAGTGACTCGGGACTCAGCTACGAGCAGTACTTC.

The chain employs TRBV27 and TRBJ1-3, with 7 bases identical to TRBD1. V lost 6 bases and J lost 4; bases outside the gene matches: 6. Germline CDR1 MNHEY, CDR2 SMNVEV (reference sequence). The CDR3 is made up of 14 amino acids. CDR3: CASRAQGEGNTIYF. CDR3 coding DNA: TGTGCCAGCAGGGCTCAGGGGGAGGGAAACACCATATATTTT.

This clone was picked up many times. The gene calls are TRBV15 and TRBJ2-7; D perhaps matches TRBD2 (5 bases). CDR3 size: 15 residues. V was trimmed by 5 bases and J by 3 bases, leaving 17 bases between them. Germline V gene data show CDR1 as LNHNV and CDR2 as YYDKDF (reference sequence). The CDR3 bases are TGTGCCACCAGCGAGGGTCCGGGATCAATCTACGAGCAGTACTTC. Its translation is CATSEGPGSIYEQYF.

The chain combines TRBV7-9 with TRBJ1-2; tentative D call: TRBD1 (6 bases). The germline gives CDR1 SEHNR, CDR2 FQNEAQ (reference sequence). The CDR3 contains 11 residues. V lost 1 base, J lost 10 bases, and 7 bases lay in between. CDR3 coding DNA: TGTGCCAGCAGCTTAGGGACAGACTACACCTTC. Its translation: CASSLGTDYTF.

The V and J genes are TRBV27 and TRBJ1-2, with 7 bases fitting TRBD1. The germline gives CDR1 MNHEY, CDR2 SMNVEV (reference sequence). The CDR3 extends over 16 amino acids. V lost 3 bases and J lost 3; bases outside the gene matches: 10. Here the CDR3 DNA reads TGTGCCAGCAGTTTTCGAGCTAGACAGGGACACTATGGCTACACCTTC. This gives the protein CASSFRARQGHYGYTF.

J is TRBJ2-7 and V is TRBV7-9; tentative D call: TRBD2 (5 bases). The CDR3 consists of 13 residues. Trimming took off 5 bases at V and 4 bases at J, with 12 bases between the two ends. Germline values: CDR1 SEHNR, CDR2 FQNEAQ (reference sequence). The CDR3 DNA is TGTGCCAGCAGCCCGGACGGGGAGTACGAGCAGTACTTC. Translation gives CASSPDGEYEQYF.

The CDR3 protein is CASSQIDVGYEQYF. CDR3 sequence (DNA): TGTGCCAGCAGCCAAATTGATGTCGGTTACGAGCAGTACTTC. The V gene is TRBV3-1 (or the pseudogene TRBV3-2), the J gene TRBJ2-7; D uncertain. Germline V gene lookup returns CDR1 LGHDT and CDR2 YNNKEL (reference sequence). The CDR3 runs 14 residues. Trimming took 2 bases from V and 4 from J, leaving 12 bases between them.

The genes are TRBV7-2 and TRBJ1-2; no clear D. CDR1 is SGHTA, CDR2 FQGNSA, per germline. The CDR3 is 16 amino acids. Trimming left V 5 bases short and J 3 bases short, with 19 bases between. The CDR3 reads CASSPISGWLDYGYTF. The CDR3 DNA sequence: TGTGCCAGCAGCCCAATATCCGGGTGGTTGGACTATGGCTACACCTTC.

The chain recombines TRBV24-1 with TRBJ2-5, with D perhaps matching TRBD1 (6 bases). The V gene lost 8 bases and the J gene lost 2 bases, with 14 bases spanning the gap. Germline V lookup: CDR1 KGHDR, CDR2 SFDVKD. CDR3 size: 14 residues. CDR3 sequence (DNA): TGTGCCACCACGTACGGGACAAAGCAAGAGACCCAGTACTTC. This gives the protein CATTYGTKQETQYF.